This record covers a single TCR beta chain. What it recognizes is unknown. The germline V gene encodes CDR1 PRHDT and CDR2 FYEKMQ (reference sequence). Trimming left V 4 bases short and J 8 bases short, with 14 bases between. The CDR3 is 13 amino acids. This sample stems from a study of T cells in Graves' hyperthyroidism and ophthalmopathy. Study conclusions and caveats: Most expanded thyroid clonotypes above 0.001 also appeared in blood. Stable hyperthyroidism and ophthalmopathy were separated using 13 V-J signatures.

Diagnoses used clinical symptoms, serum thyroxine and TRAb, thyroid ultrasound and orbital computed tomography. The source material, RNA transcripts, was used to amplify TCR beta CDR3 regions. Primed by the HTBI set, a first-round RT-PCR was run on the TCR CDR3. TCRdb analysed the multiplex PCR reads with MiXCR anew, one entry per CDR3 protein. The sample shows roughly 570,000 distinct CDR3 sequences, about 45% of them seen only once. The clonotype comes from a woman aged 18-29 years with Graves' hyperthyroidism. This chain uses TRBV13 with TRBJ1-2; no definite D call. Sequencing was done on a sample of peripheral blood or thyroid tissue (not recorded which). The CDR3 here is CASSSRGTLGYTF. The CDR3 bases are TGTGCCAGCAGCTCCCGGGGTACTTTAGGCTACACCTTC. The entire variable domain, with the rest obtained from reference TRBV13 and TRBJ1-2, is as follows: AAGVIQSPRHLIKEKRETATLKCYPIPRHDTVYWYQQGPGQDPQFLISFYEKMQSDKGSIPDRFSAQQFSDYHSELNMSSLELGDSALYFCASSSRGTLGYTFGSGTRLTVV.